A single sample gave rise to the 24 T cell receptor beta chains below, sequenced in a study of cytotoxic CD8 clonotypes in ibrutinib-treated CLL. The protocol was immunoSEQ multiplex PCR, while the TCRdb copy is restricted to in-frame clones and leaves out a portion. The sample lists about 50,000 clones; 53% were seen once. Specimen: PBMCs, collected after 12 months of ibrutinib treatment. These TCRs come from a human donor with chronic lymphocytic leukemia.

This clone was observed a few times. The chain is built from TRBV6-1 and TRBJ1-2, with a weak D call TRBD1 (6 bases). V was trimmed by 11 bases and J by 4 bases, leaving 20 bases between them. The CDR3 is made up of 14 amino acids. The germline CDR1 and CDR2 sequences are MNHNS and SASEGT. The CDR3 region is CAGLGGGGGYGYTF. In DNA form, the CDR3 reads TGTGCCGGCCTTGGGGGGGGCGGTGGCTATGGCTACACCTTC.

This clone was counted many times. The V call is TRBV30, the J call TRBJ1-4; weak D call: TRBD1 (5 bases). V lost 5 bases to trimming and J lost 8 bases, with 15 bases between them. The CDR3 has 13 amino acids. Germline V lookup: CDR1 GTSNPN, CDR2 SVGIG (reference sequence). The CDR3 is CAWARGPNEKLFF. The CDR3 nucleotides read TGTGCCTGGGCCCGGGGACCGAACGAAAAACTGTTTTTT.

CDR3 loop: CASSLQSTGGPFF. The CDR3 nucleotides read TGTGCCAGCAGTTTGCAATCGACAGGGGGTCCGTTCTTC. The chain uses TRBV28 and TRBJ2-1; 9 bases are shared with TRBD1. CDR3 length: 13 amino acids. CDR1 and CDR2 from the germline V gene are MDHEN and SYDVKM. The V gene end was trimmed by 3 bases and the J gene end by 15 bases; junction bases not matched to a gene: 9.

The CDR3: CAWGRASGTETQYF. In DNA, the CDR3 is TGTGCCTGGGGTAGGGCTAGCGGGACGGAGACCCAGTACTTC. The V gene is TRBV30, the J gene TRBJ2-5, with TRBD2 identical over 9 bases. Germline V gene sequence: CDR1 GTSNPN, CDR2 SVGIG (reference sequence). The CDR3 totals 14 residues. V was pared by 5 bases and J by 5 bases, with 9 bases of the junction left unmatched.

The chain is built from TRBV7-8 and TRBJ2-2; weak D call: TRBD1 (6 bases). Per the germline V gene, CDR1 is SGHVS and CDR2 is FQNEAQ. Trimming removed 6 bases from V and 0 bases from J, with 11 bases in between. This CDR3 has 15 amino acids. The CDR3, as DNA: TGTGCCAGCAGGTCAGGGGCGGCGAACACCGGGGAGCTGTTTTTT. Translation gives CASRSGAANTGELFF.

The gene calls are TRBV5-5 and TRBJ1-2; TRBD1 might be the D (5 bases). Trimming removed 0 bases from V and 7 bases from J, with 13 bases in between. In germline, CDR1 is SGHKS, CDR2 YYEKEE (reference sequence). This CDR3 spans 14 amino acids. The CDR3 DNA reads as TGTGCCAGCAGCTTGGAGTGGCAGGGTTTTGGCTACACCTTC. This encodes CASSLEWQGFGYTF.

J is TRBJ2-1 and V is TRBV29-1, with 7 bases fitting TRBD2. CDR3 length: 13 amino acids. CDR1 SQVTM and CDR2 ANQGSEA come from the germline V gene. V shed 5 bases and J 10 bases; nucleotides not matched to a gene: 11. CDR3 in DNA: TGCAGCGTTTCCGCGGGACCGGGAGGAGAGCAGTTCTTC. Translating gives CSVSAGPGGEQFF.

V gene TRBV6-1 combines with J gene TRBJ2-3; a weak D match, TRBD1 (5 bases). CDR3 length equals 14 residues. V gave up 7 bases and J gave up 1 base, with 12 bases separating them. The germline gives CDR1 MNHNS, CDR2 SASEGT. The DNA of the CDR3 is TGTGCCAGCATTAGGACAACCGGCACAGATACGCAGTATTTT. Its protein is CASIRTTGTDTQYF.

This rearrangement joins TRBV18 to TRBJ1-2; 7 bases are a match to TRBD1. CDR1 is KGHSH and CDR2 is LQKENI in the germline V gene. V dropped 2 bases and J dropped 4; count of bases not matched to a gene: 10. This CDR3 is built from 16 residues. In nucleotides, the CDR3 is TGTGCCAGCTCACCAATTTCGGTCCGGGACAGCTATGGCTACACCTTC. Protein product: CASSPISVRDSYGYTF.

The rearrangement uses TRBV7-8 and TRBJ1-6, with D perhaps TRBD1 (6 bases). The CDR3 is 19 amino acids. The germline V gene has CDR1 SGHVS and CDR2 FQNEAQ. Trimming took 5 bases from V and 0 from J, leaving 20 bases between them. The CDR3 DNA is TGTGCCAGCAGCAGCCCCGGATCAGGGGCGAGCTCCTATAATTCACCCCTCCACTTT. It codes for CASSSPGSGASSYNSPLHF.

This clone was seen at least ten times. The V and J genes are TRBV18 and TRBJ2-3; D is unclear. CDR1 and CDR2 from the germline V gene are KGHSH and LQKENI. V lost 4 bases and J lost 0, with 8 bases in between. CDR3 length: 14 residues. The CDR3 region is CASSLASSTDTQYF. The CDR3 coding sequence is TGTGCCAGCTCACTGGCGTCTAGCACAGATACGCAGTATTTT.

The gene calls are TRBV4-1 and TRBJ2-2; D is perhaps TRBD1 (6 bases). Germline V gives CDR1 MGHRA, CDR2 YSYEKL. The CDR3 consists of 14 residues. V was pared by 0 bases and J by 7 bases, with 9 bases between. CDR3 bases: TGCGCCAGCAGCCAAGATACAGGGCACGGGGAGCTGTTTTTT. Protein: CASSQDTGHGELFF.

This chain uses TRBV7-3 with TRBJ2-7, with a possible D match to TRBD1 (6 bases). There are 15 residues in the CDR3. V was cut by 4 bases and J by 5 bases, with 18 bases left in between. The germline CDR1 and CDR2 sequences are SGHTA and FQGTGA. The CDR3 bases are TGTGCCAGCAGCTCCGGACAGAGACCATCCCACGAGCAGTACTTC. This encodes CASSSGQRPSHEQYF.

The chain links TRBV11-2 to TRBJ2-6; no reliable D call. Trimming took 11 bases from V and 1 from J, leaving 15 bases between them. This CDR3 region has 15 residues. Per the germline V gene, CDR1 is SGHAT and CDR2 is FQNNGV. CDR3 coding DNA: TGTGCCGAGACGTTGGATCCATCTGGGGCCAACGTCCTGACTTTC. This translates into CAETLDPSGANVLTF.

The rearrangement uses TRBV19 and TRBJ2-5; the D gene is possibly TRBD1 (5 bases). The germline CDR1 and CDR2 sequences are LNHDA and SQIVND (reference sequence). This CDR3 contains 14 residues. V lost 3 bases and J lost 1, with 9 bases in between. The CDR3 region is CASSIKGFQETQYF. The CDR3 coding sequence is TGTGCCAGTAGTATCAAGGGGTTCCAAGAGACCCAGTACTTC.

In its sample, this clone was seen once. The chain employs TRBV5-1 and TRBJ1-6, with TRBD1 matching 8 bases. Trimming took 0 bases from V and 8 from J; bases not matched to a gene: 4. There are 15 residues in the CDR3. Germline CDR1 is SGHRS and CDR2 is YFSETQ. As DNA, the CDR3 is TGCGCCAGCAGCTTGGAACAGGGGGGGGATTCACCCCTCCACTTT. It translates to CASSLEQGGDSPLHF.

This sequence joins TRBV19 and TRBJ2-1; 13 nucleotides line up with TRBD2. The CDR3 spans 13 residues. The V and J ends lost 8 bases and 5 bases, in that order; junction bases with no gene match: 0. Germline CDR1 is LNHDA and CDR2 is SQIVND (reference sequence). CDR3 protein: CASGTSGNNEQFF. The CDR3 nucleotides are TGTGCCAGTGGGACTAGCGGGAACAATGAGCAGTTCTTC. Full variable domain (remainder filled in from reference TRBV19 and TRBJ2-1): DGGITQSPKYLFRKEGQNVTLSCEQNLNHDAMYWYRQDPGQGLRLIYYSQIVNDFQKGDIAEGYSVSREKKESFPLTVTSAQKNPTAFYLCASGTSGNNEQFFGPGTRLTVL.

As DNA, the CDR3 is TGCGCCAGCAGCCCCCGCCAGACGCAGCAGTTCTTC. Translation: CASSPRQTQQFF. This chain joins TRBV5-1 and TRBJ2-1; D gene uncertain. Per germline, CDR1 SGHRS and CDR2 YFSETQ. V shed 4 bases and J shed 11 bases, with 13 bases lying between them. There are 12 residues in the CDR3.

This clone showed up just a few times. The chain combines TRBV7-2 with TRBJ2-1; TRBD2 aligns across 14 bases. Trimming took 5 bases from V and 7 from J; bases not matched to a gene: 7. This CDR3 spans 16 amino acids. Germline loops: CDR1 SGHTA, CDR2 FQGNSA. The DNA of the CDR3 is TGTGCCAGCAGCGCCGGACTAGCGGGAGGCGGAAATGAGCAGTTCTTC. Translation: CASSAGLAGGGNEQFF.

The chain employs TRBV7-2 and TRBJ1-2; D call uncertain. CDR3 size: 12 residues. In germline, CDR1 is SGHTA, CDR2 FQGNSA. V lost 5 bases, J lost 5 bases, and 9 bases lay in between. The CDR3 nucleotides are TGTGCCAGCAGCCCCGACGGTTATGGCTACACCTTC. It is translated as CASSPDGYGYTF.

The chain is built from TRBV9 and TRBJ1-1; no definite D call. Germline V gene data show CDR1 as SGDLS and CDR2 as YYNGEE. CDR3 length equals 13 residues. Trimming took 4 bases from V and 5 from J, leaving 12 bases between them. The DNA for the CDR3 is TGTGCCAGCAGCCCCGGACCGGGGACTGAAGCTTTCTTT. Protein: CASSPGPGTEAFF. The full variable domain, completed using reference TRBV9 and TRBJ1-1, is DSGVTQTPKHLITATGQRVTLRCSPRSGDLSVYWYQQSLDQGLQFLIQYYNGEERAKGNILERFSAQQFPDLHSELNLSSLELGDSALYFCASSPGPGTEAFFGQGTRLTVV.

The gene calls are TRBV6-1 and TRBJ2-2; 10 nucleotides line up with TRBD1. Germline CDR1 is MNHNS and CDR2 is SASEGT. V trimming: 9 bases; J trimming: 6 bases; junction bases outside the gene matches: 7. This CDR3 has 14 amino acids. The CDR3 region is CASWTGGSAGELFF. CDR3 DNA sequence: TGTGCCAGTTGGACAGGGGGAAGCGCCGGGGAGCTGTTTTTT.

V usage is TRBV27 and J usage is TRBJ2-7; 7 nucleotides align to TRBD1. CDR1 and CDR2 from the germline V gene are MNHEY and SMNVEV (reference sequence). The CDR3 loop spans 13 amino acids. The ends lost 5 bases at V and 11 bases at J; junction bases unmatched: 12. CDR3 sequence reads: CASSPGQSVREYF. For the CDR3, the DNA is TGTGCCAGCAGTCCGGGACAGTCTGTACGGGAGTACTTC.

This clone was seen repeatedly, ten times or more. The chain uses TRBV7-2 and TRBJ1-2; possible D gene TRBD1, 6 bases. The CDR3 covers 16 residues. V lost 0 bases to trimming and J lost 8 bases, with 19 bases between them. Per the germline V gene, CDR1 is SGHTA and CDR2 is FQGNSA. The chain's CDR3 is CASSLAVSSLRGGYTF. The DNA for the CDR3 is TGTGCCAGCAGCTTAGCCGTCTCATCTCTAAGGGGGGGCTACACCTTC. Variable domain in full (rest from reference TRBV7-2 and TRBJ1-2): GAGVSQSPSNKVTEKGKDVELRCDPISGHTALYWYRQSLGQGLEFLIYFQGNSAPDKSGLPSDRFSAERTGGSVSTLTIQRTQQEDSAVYLCASSLAVSSLRGGYTFGSGTRLTVV.